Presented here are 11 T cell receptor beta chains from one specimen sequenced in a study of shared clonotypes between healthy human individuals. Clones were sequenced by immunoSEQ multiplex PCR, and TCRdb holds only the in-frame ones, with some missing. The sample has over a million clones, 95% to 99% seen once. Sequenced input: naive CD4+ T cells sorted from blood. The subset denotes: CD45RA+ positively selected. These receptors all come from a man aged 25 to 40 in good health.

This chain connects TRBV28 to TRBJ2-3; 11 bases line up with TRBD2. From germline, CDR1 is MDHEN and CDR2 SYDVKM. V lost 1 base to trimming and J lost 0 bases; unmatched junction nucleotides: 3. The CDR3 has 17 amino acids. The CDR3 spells CASSLLGLAESTDTQYF. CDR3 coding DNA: TGTGCCAGCAGTTTATTGGGACTAGCGGAAAGCACAGATACGCAGTATTTT.

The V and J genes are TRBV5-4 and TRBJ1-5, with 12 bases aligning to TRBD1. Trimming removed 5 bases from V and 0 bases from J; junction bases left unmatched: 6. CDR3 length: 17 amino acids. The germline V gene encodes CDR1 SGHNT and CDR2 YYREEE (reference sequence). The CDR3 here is CASSSGTGGSSNQPQHF. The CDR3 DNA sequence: TGTGCCAGCAGTTCCGGGACAGGGGGCTCTAGCAATCAGCCCCAGCATTTT.

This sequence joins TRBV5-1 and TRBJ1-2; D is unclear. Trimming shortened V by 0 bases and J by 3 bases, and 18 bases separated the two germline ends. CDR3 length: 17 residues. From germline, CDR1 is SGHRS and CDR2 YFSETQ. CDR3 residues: CASSLVFDVEGDYGYTF. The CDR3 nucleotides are TGCGCCAGCAGCTTGGTGTTCGACGTGGAGGGCGACTATGGCTACACCTTC.

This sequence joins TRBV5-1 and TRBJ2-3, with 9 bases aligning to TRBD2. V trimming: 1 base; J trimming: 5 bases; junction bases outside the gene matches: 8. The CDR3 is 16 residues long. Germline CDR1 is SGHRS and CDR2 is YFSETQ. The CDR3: CASSLISGSNGDTQYF. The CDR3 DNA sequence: TGCGCCAGCAGCTTGATTAGCGGGAGTAATGGAGATACGCAGTATTTT.

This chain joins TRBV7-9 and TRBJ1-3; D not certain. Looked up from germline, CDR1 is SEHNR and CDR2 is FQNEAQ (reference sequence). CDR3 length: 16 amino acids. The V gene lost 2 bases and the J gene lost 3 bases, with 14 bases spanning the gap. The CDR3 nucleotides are TGTGCCAGCAGCTTAAGAGCCGGCGAGGGTGGAAACACCATATATTTT. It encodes CASSLRAGEGGNTIYF.

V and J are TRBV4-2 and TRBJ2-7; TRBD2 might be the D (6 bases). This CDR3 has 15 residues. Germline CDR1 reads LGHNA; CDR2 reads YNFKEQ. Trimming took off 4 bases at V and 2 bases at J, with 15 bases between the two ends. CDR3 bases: TGTGCCAGCAGCCGAGGGGACTCCACAGCCTACGAGCAGTACTTC. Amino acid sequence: CASSRGDSTAYEQYF.

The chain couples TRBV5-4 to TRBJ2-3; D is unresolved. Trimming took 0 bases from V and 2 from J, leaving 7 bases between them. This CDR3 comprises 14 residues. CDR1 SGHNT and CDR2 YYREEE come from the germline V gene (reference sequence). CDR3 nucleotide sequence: TGTGCCAGCAGCTTGGAGGTGAACACAGATACGCAGTATTTT. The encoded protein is CASSLEVNTDTQYF. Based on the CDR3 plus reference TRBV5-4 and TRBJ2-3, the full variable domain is ETGVTQSPTHLIKTRGQQVTLRCSSQSGHNTVSWYQQALGQGPQFIFQYYREEENGRGNFPPRFSGLQFPNYSSELNVNALELDDSALYLCASSLEVNTDTQYFGPGTRLTVL.

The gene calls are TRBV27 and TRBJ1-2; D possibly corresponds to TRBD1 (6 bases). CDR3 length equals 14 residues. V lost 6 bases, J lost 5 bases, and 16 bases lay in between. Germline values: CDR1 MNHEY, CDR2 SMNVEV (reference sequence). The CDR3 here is CASSPTGPAYGYTF. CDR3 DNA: TGTGCCAGCAGCCCCACAGGGCCCGCGTATGGCTACACCTTC.

The CDR3 protein is CASSFRSSYEQYF. The CDR3 DNA reads as TGTGCCAGCAGCTTCCGGAGCTCCTACGAGCAGTACTTC. The chain uses TRBV11-2 and TRBJ2-7; D gene ambiguous. The V and J ends lost 3 bases and 0 bases respectively, with 6 bases between them. The CDR3 loop spans 13 amino acids. The germline V gene has CDR1 SGHAT and CDR2 FQNNGV.

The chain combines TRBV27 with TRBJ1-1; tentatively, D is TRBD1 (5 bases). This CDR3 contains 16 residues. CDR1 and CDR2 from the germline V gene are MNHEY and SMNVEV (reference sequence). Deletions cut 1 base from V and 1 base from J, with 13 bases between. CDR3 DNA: TGTGCCAGCAGTTTATTGGCCAGGGAGTCGAACACTGAAGCTTTCTTT. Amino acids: CASSLLARESNTEAFF.

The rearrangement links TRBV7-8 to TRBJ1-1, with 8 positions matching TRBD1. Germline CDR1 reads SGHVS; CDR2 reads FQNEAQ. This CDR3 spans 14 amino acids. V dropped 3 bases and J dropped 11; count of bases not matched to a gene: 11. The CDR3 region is CASSLGQVPYQAFF. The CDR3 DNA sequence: TGTGCCAGCAGCTTGGGACAGGTTCCTTATCAGGCTTTCTTT. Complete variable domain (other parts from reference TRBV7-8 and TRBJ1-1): GAGVSQSPRYKVAKRGQDVALRCDPISGHVSLFWYQQALGQGPEFLTYFQNEAQLDKSGLPSDRFFAERPEGSVSTLKIQRTQQEDSAVYLCASSLGQVPYQAFFGQGTRLTVV.